This TCR beta chain is from a study of tumour-infiltrating T cells in Burkitt lymphoma. Overall study: Survival, overall and progression-free, tracked with productive clonality.

In germline, CDR1 is SGHDT, CDR2 YYEEEE. CDR3 length equals 17 residues. The V gene end was trimmed by 0 bases and the J gene end by 5 bases; junction bases not matched to a gene: 9. Libraries were prepared by immunoSEQ multiplex PCR; TCRdb keeps only in-frame clonotypes and omits some of them. The sample has about 420 clones, more than 35% seen once; the top ten hold around 5%. This receptor was obtained from a human donor with Burkitt lymphoma. This chain connects TRBV5-6 to TRBJ2-2, with 8 positions matching TRBD2. Material for sequencing was tumor tissue. The CDR3 coding sequence is TGTGCCAGCAGCTTGGCCCTCGGGGGGGTATGGACCGGGGAGCTGTTTTTT. It yields the protein CASSLALGGVWTGELFF.